This T cell receptor (beta chain) emerged from a study of OX40 agonist ivuxolimab in advanced cancers. Study summary: Recorded diagnoses for dose-escalation patients were hepatocellular carcinoma, melanoma, renal cell or head and neck cancer. Study-wide findings and caveats: The study found among the lowest clonal expansion in partial responders at 0.1-3.0 mg/kg.

Clones were read by immunoSEQ multiplex PCR, and TCRdb kept only the in-frame ones, dropping some. Here the sample spans fewer than 90,000 clones, less than 90% being singletons. CDR3 length equals 14 residues. Per the germline V gene, CDR1 is SGHRS and CDR2 is YFSETQ. V lost 4 bases, J lost 8 bases, and 5 bases stayed unmatched. As for this clone: Its cognate antigen is unknown.

Sequenced here: CD4+ or CD8+ T cells sorted from blood, sampled in a trial of the OX40 agonist ivuxolimab. The receptor comes from an adult with an advanced solid tumor such as melanoma, head and neck, liver or kidney cancer. The chain is built from TRBV5-1 and TRBJ1-6, with TRBD1 matching over 8 bases. CDR3 sequence reads: CASSPDRVDSPLHF. As DNA, the CDR3 is TGCGCCAGCAGCCCGGACAGGGTGGATTCACCCCTCCACTTT.